These T cell receptor beta chains were read from a single sample in a study of shared clonotypes between healthy human individuals. The method was immunoSEQ multiplex PCR; TCRdb's version includes in-frame clones alone and lacks a portion of them. Here the sample spans a few million clones, over 85% being singletons. Sequenced material: naive CD4+ T cells sorted from blood. Every receptor here comes from a man aged 18 to 29 in good health. Both conserved end residues are part of each CDR3. The D gene is left open where the match is weak. Clone size is given for some rows only: seen once, a few or many times, or a class if the clone is expanded.

j_call | clone_size | d_call | v_call | cdr3_aa | cdr3_nt
TRBJ1-1 | - | - | TRBV7-2 | CASSLRARNTEAFF | TGTGCCAGCAGCTTAAGAGCCCGGAACACTGAAGCTTTCTTT
TRBJ1-1 | - | - | TRBV10-3 | CAISELPGNTEAFF | TGTGCCATCAGTGAGTTGCCGGGGAACACTGAAGCTTTCTTT
TRBJ2-7 | few | TRBD2 | TRBV10-1 | CASSPSPGRGNEQYF | TGCGCCAGCAGCCCAAGCCCGGGGAGGGGAAACGAGCAGTACTTC
TRBJ2-7 | - | - | TRBV10-2 | CASSEFLGGSYEQYF | TGCGCCAGCAGTGAGTTTTTAGGGGGCTCCTACGAGCAGTACTTC
TRBJ2-2 | once | - | TRBV5-1 | CASSLGVLHTGELFF | TGCGCCAGCAGCTTGGGGGTCCTACACACCGGGGAGCTGTTTTTT
TRBJ2-3 | - | - | TRBV5-1 | CASSPGAAKHTDTQYF | TGCGCCAGCAGCCCTGGTGCGGCTAAACACACAGATACGCAGTATTTT
TRBJ1-4 | - | - | TRBV28 | CASRIGGGNEKLFF | TGTGCCAGCAGGATCGGGGGGGGTAATGAAAAACTGTTTTTT
TRBJ2-1 | - | - | TRBV21-1 | CASTTSGKRNEQFF | TGTGCCAGCACAACTAGCGGGAAGCGTAATGAGCAGTTCTTC
TRBJ2-5 | once | TRBD1 | TRBV28 | CASSPPGTGEETQYF | TGTGCCAGCAGTCCACCCGGGACAGGGGAAGAGACCCAGTACTTC
TRBJ2-5 | - | TRBD1 | TRBV5-6 | CASSIQGFYETQYF | TGTGCCAGCAGCATACAGGGGTTTTACGAGACCCAGTACTTC
TRBJ1-1 | once | TRBD1 | TRBV6-5 | CASRQNRGLDTEAFF | TGTGCCAGCAGACAAAACAGGGGGTTGGACACTGAAGCTTTCTTT
TRBJ1-3 | - | - | TRBV6-1 | CASSESVNSGNTIYF | TGTGCCAGCAGTGAAAGCGTCAACTCTGGAAACACCATATATTTT
TRBJ2-7 | - | - | TRBV6-6 | CASSQMTSYEQYF | TGTGCCAGCAGTCAAATGACTAGCTACGAGCAGTACTTC
TRBJ1-4 | few | - | TRBV2 | CASSMGEKLFF | TGTGCCAGCAGTATGGGTGAAAAACTGTTTTTT
TRBJ1-5 | - | TRBD1 | TRBV5-6 | CASSTGQVRNQPQHF | TGTGCCAGCAGCACGGGACAGGTTCGCAATCAGCCCCAGCATTTT
TRBJ2-7 | - | - | TRBV18 | CASSPQPGPYEQYF | TGTGCCAGCTCACCCCAGCCGGGCCCCTACGAGCAGTACTTC
TRBJ2-7 | few | - | TRBV6-4 | CASSAPRVHPSNYEQYF | TGTGCCAGCAGTGCCCCCCGGGTCCACCCCTCGAACTACGAGCAGTACTTC
TRBJ2-7 | - | TRBD1 | TRBV18 | CASSPSFGQGVYEQYF | TGTGCCAGCTCACCATCCTTTGGGCAGGGGGTCTACGAGCAGTACTTC
TRBJ1-1 | - | TRBD1 | TRBV5-1 | CASSFTGTGGFGTEAFF | TGCGCCAGCAGCTTTACCGGGACAGGGGGCTTTGGCACTGAAGCTTTCTTT
TRBJ2-7 | - | - | TRBV19 | CASSSTFTGEQYF | TGTGCCAGTAGTTCCACCTTCACGGGAGAGCAGTACTTC
TRBJ2-5 | - | - | TRBV5-1 | CASSLGDGPQETQYF | TGCGCCAGCAGCTTGGGTGACGGGCCGCAAGAGACCCAGTACTTC
TRBJ1-1 | - | - | TRBV18 | CASSSKANTEAFF | TGTGCCAGCTCATCTAAGGCGAACACTGAAGCTTTCTTT